This T cell receptor (beta chain) was recorded in a study of regulatory T cells in long-lasting Graves disease. The CDR3 is 16 residues long. Germline V gives CDR1 MNHEY, CDR2 SVGAGI. V lost 2 bases and J 5 bases, leaving 16 bases between the germline ends. Time point in this sample: persistent/refractory GD, antithyroid drugs over 5 years with positive TRAb. The TCR library was prepared using RNA isolated from PBMCs. Guidelines of the American Thyroid Association were used to diagnose Graves' disease. In Xi'an, China, an endocrinology department was the source of patients. Investigators prepared the TCR beta libraries by applying iRepertoire HTBI primers and Arm-PCR of CDR3 regions. Each CDR3 protein gets one entry after TCRdb re-called the multiplex PCR reads with MiXCR. This sample has about 290,000 distinct CDR3 sequences, with around a fifth found just once.

V gene TRBV6-5 combines with J gene TRBJ1-5; D unclear. The origin of this receptor is a female donor with Graves disease. The sample consisted of peripheral blood mononuclear cells (PBMCs), taken when the disease was refractory, from a patient treated with antithyroid drugs. The CDR3 protein is CASSYGMDALDQPQHF. CDR3 in DNA: TGTGCCAGCAGTTACGGGATGGACGCCTTGGATCAGCCCCAGCATTTT.